The source of this TCR beta chain is a study of blood T cell repertoires in COVID-19. How the authors handled the data: Reference gene primer amplification in the assay estimated nucleated cell counts. The data were produced by immunoSEQ multiplex PCR, yet TCRdb's version contains in-frame clones alone and is incomplete. That table furnishes V, J and clone size, whereas the DNA furnished D and trimming. Of about 70,000 clones listed, 86% are singletons. This clone turned up a few times. Patients from Seattle were sampled longitudinally, starting during active infection. This receptor was taken from a man aged 35 to 55 with COVID-19, enrolled during active disease. The sequenced sample consisted of peripheral blood.

The CDR3 nucleotides read TGTGCCAGCAGCGCTCCCCGGACAGGGCTGACTGAAGCTTTCTTT. It translates to CASSAPRTGLTEAFF. J is TRBJ1-1 and V is TRBV7-9, with 8 bases matching TRBD1. Germline V gene data show CDR1 as SEHNR and CDR2 as FQNEAQ (reference sequence). This CDR3 spans 15 amino acids. V lost 5 bases, J lost 5 bases, and 10 bases stayed unmatched.